This T cell receptor beta chain originates from a study of T cell responses to AZD1222 COVID-19 vaccine. General study results and limits: Repertoire sampling occurred only after the peak T cell response. At baseline, just five to seven AZD1222 recipients tested seropositive.

Libraries were prepared by immunoSEQ multiplex PCR; TCRdb keeps only in-frame clonotypes and omits some of them. The data hold 130,000 or so clones, with 80% to 95% observed a single time. Concerning this clone itself: Antigen unknown.

From germline, CDR1 is MNHEY and CDR2 SVGEGT. CDR3 length equals 15 residues. Unmatched junction bases numbered 9, after V lost 6 bases and J lost 2 bases. Material: peripheral blood, obtained 28 days after the second dose of the MenACWY control vaccine. This TCR was sampled from an adult who received the MenACWY meningococcal vaccine as a control. This chain links TRBV6-2 or TRBV6-3 with TRBJ2-7; the match to TRBD2 covers 8 bases. The CDR3 reads CASSDTGGQTYEQYF. The DNA for the CDR3 is TGTGCCAGCAGCGATACGGGAGGGCAGACCTACGAGCAGTACTTC.